This TCR beta chain is drawn from a study of early T cells in non-severe SARS-CoV-2 infection. About the study: The authors sequenced bulk RNA from unsorted whole blood, leaving chains unpaired.

The length of the CDR3 is 13 residues. V was shortened by 0 bases and J by 6 bases, with 9 bases between the two germline ends. Germline V gene lookup returns CDR1 SGHRS and CDR2 YFSETQ. Individual cDNA molecules received unique molecular identifiers. TCRdb re-derived calls from the 5' RACE reads in MiXCR, one entry per CDR3 protein. The top ten hold 21% of the sample, which has approximately 110,000 distinct CDR3 sequences, around 14% seen once. V gene TRBV5-1 combines with J gene TRBJ1-2; tentatively, D is TRBD1 (5 bases). Source material: whole blood. The sequence was collected from an adult who was a healthcare worker with PCR-confirmed SARS-CoV-2 infection or an uninfected control (not recorded which). The CDR3 region has the DNA TGCGCCAGCAGCTTGGAGGACACCGATGGCTACACCTTC. Translating it yields CASSLEDTDGYTF.